A single sample is the source of the 25 T cell receptor beta chains below, sequenced in a study of Graves' ophthalmopathy and Graves' hyperthyroidism (dated by TCRdb to the late 2010s). Instrument used: Illumina HiSeq 2000. TCR beta CDR3 regions were amplified from RNA transcripts for repertoire sequencing. A first-round RT-PCR used HTBI primers with the Qiagen OneStep RT-PCR kit, followed by a second-round multiplex PCR, size selection and purification. TCRdb trimmed public reads at Q25 via fastp, called clones via MiXCR and kept in-frame beta chains. Rows merge per CDR3 protein into single entries with the most common DNA and genes. The sample table contains almost 750,000 distinct CDR3 sequences; only one count was recorded for 35% to 50% of them. The ten largest clonotypes hold about 40% of the sample. Sequenced sample: peripheral blood. The receptor source for this set is an adult man with Graves' ophthalmopathy.

This clonotype turned up a few times. The V gene is TRBV12-3 or TRBV12-4, the J gene TRBJ1-3, with 7 bases that match TRBD1. V trimming: 5 bases; J trimming: 2 bases; junction bases outside the gene matches: 6. This CDR3 is built from 15 residues. The CDR3 spells CASSPTGMAGNTIYF. In nucleotides, the CDR3 is TGTGCCAGCAGTCCGACAGGGATGGCTGGAAACACCATATATTTT.

The chain carries TRBV7-9 and TRBJ2-3; D unclear. Per germline, CDR1 SEHNR and CDR2 FQNEAQ (reference sequence). CDR3 length: 14 residues. Trimming removed 8 bases from V and 0 bases from J, with 12 bases in between. For the CDR3, the DNA is TGTGCCAGCCTCAGCCGTAGTAGCACAGATACGCAGTATTTT. This codes for CASLSRSSTDTQYF.

This clonotype was recorded many times. The chain carries TRBV7-9 and TRBJ1-4, with 10 bases aligning to TRBD1. The length of the CDR3 is 14 residues. The ends lost 5 bases at V and 7 bases at J; junction bases unmatched: 4. Germline V CDR1 and CDR2: SEHNR, FQNEAQ (reference sequence). The chain's CDR3 is CASSAGQGIEKLFF. In DNA, the CDR3 is TGTGCCAGCAGCGCGGGACAGGGGATTGAAAAACTGTTTTTT.

This clonotype appeared a single time. Sequence at one end of the junction differs from germline and may be a read error. V is TRBV19 and J is TRBJ1-2, with no clear D. The CDR3 has 14 amino acids. Germline assignment: CDR1 LNHDA and CDR2 SQIVND (reference sequence). The CDR3 DNA is TGTGCCAGTAGTATTACTGAAAGTATCTATGGCCACACCTTC. As protein: CASSITESIYGHTF.

V is TRBV7-8 and J is TRBJ1-6; tentative D call: TRBD1 (6 bases). The ends were cut back, 6 bases at V and 3 bases at J, with 24 bases in the middle. Germline V CDR1 and CDR2: SGHVS, FQNEAQ. This CDR3 region has 19 residues. CDR3 sequence: CASSLSGVGGGVYNSPLHF. DNA for the CDR3: TGTGCCAGCAGTTTATCAGGGGTCGGCGGAGGGGTCTATAATTCACCCCTCCACTTT.

To note about this clonotype: Germline and junction disagree at one end, which may indicate a read error. This rearrangement joins TRBV7-9 to TRBJ1-4; 9 bases align to TRBD1. The CDR3 extends over 16 amino acids. CDR1 and CDR2 from the germline V gene are SEHNR and FQNEAQ (reference sequence). CDR3 protein: CASNLDPGQGGEKLFF. The DNA of the CDR3 is TGTGCCAGCAACTTAGATCCGGGACAGGGTGGTGAAAAACTGTTTTTT.

The chain recombines TRBV29-1 with TRBJ2-7, with TRBD1 matching 9 bases. Looked up from germline, CDR1 is SQVTM and CDR2 is ANQGSEA. There are 12 residues in the CDR3. The CDR3 sequence is CSTGTGTYEQYF. Written as DNA, the CDR3 is TGCAGTACCGGGACAGGGACCTACGAGCAGTACTTC.

This clonotype was counted many times. V and J are TRBV10-3 and TRBJ1-5; 7 nucleotides agree with TRBD1. The CDR3 sequence is 16 residues long. Trimming at V came to 4 bases and at J to 4 bases, leaving 10 bases not matched to a gene. The germline gives CDR1 ENHRY, CDR2 SYGVKD. The CDR3 reads CAISATGQGVNQPQHF. DNA for the CDR3: TGTGCCATCAGTGCTACAGGCCAGGGGGTTAATCAGCCCCAGCATTTT.

This clonotype occurred a few times. The V gene is TRBV10-1, the J gene TRBJ2-7; perhaps TRBD1 as D (5 bases). This CDR3 has 13 amino acids. Looked up from germline, CDR1 is WNHNN and CDR2 is SYGVQD (reference sequence). V was trimmed by 7 bases and J by 0 bases, leaving 10 bases between them. The CDR3 reads CASTGATSYEQYF. DNA for the CDR3: TGCGCCAGCACTGGGGCCACCTCCTACGAGCAGTACTTC.

This chain uses TRBV9 with TRBJ1-2; D gene ambiguous. The germline V gene has CDR1 SGDLS and CDR2 YYNGEE. Trimming left V 1 base short and J 5 bases short, with 12 bases between. CDR3 length: 14 amino acids. The CDR3 DNA reads as TGTGCCAGCAGCGTATCCGGTTCTGGATATGGCTACACCTTC. Amino acids: CASSVSGSGYGYTF. Filled out from reference TRBV9 and TRBJ1-2, the complete variable domain reads DSGVTQTPKHLITATGQRVTLRCSPRSGDLSVYWYQQSLDQGLQFLIQYYNGEERAKGNILERFSAQQFPDLHSELNLSSLELGDSALYFCASSVSGSGYGYTFGSGTRLTVV.

In its sample, this clonotype was seen many times. This chain joins TRBV10-1 and TRBJ2-7, with TRBD1 matching 8 bases. With 3 bases clipped from V and 6 bases from J, the junction kept 4 bases outside the gene matches. Looked up from germline, CDR1 is WNHNN and CDR2 is SYGVQD (reference sequence). The CDR3 has 13 residues. CDR3 protein: CASSDETGGEQYF. The DNA of the CDR3 is TGCGCCAGCAGTGATGAAACAGGGGGCGAGCAGTACTTC.

This clonotype was seen a few times. This chain links TRBV14 with TRBJ2-2; D is unresolved. In germline, CDR1 is SGHDN, CDR2 FVKESK. V lost 3 bases to trimming and J lost 2 bases, with 4 bases between them. The CDR3 is 13 residues long. Here the CDR3 reads CASSQLNTGELFF. The CDR3 region has the DNA TGTGCCAGCAGCCAGCTAAACACCGGGGAGCTGTTTTTT.

The table lists this clonotype with a few counts. The J gene is TRBJ1-2, the V gene TRBV10-3, with D tentatively TRBD1 (5 bases). Deletions cut 2 bases from V and 2 bases from J, with 6 bases between. Looked up from germline, CDR1 is ENHRY and CDR2 is SYGVKD. The CDR3 contains 13 residues. In DNA form, the CDR3 reads TGTGCCATCAGTGAGCGGGACAACTATGGCTACACCTTC. Its translation: CAISERDNYGYTF.

This clonotype was found many times. The chain uses TRBV12-3 or TRBV12-4 and TRBJ2-7, with D hard to call. The CDR3 is made up of 13 amino acids. V was pared by 2 bases and J by 0 bases, with 5 bases between. DNA of the CDR3: TGTGCCAGCAGTTTATCCGTCTCCTACGAGCAGTACTTC. Its protein product is CASSLSVSYEQYF.

The rearrangement joins TRBV10-2 to TRBJ2-7; D not certain. Trimming took 6 bases from V and 3 from J, leaving 6 bases between them. CDR1 and CDR2 from the germline V gene are WSHSY and SAAADI. CDR3 length: 11 amino acids. In DNA, the CDR3 is TGCGCCAGCAGGGAAGACTACGAGCAGTACTTC. Its protein is CASREDYEQYF.

V usage is TRBV11-1 and J usage is TRBJ2-7; weak D call: TRBD1 (5 bases). The CDR3 covers 15 residues. Germline V gene sequence: CDR1 SGHAT, CDR2 FQDESV (reference sequence). Deletions cut 8 bases from V and 3 bases from J, with 20 bases between. The CDR3 loop reads CASSLLSEQGYEQYF. CDR3 nucleotides: TGTGCCAGCTCACTACTATCGGAGCAGGGCTACGAGCAGTACTTC.

The V and J genes are TRBV11-1 and TRBJ2-5; TRBD2 matches 13 bases. V dropped 6 bases and J dropped 8; count of bases not matched to a gene: 3. The CDR3 is made up of 13 amino acids. From germline, CDR1 is SGHAT and CDR2 FQDESV (reference sequence). CDR3 sequence reads: CASRRLAGGTQYF. The CDR3 DNA sequence: TGTGCCAGCAGGAGACTAGCGGGAGGTACCCAGTACTTC. Combining the CDR3 with reference TRBV11-1 and TRBJ2-5 gives the whole variable domain EAEVAQSPRYKITEKSQAVAFWCDPISGHATLYWYRQILGQGPELLVQFQDESVVDDSQLPKDRFSAERLKGVDSTLKIQPAELGDSAMYLCASRRLAGGTQYFGPGTRLLVL.

This clonotype came up a few times. V gene TRBV24-1 combines with J gene TRBJ2-5, with 10 bases lining up with TRBD1. The germline V gene has CDR1 KGHDR and CDR2 SFDVKD. CDR3 length: 19 amino acids. Trimming at V came to 4 bases and at J to 1 base, leaving 14 bases not matched to a gene. CDR3 bases: TGTGCCACCAGTGACCAGGACAGGGGGAAACGCGACCTCCAAGAGACCCAGTACTTC. Its translation: CATSDQDRGKRDLQETQYF.

This clonotype was detected ten times or more. V gene TRBV7-9 combines with J gene TRBJ1-2; D is unclear. The V and J ends lost 5 bases and 6 bases respectively, with 22 bases between them. The CDR3 is 16 residues long. CDR1 and CDR2 from the germline V gene are SEHNR and FQNEAQ (reference sequence). The CDR3 coding sequence is TGTGCCAGCAGCGCTGCTCGGGCAGTTCCCCTGGATGGCTACACCTTC. It translates to CASSAARAVPLDGYTF. Using reference TRBV7-9 and TRBJ1-2 for the parts outside the CDR3, the full variable domain is DTGVSQNPRHKITKRGQNVTFRCDPISEHNRLYWYRQTLGQGPEFLTYFQNEAQLEKSRLLSDRFSAERPKGSFSTLEIQRTEQGDSAMYLCASSAARAVPLDGYTFGSGTRLTVV.

V is TRBV7-2 and J is TRBJ2-5; tentative D call: TRBD2 (5 bases). The CDR3 extends over 17 amino acids. V dropped 5 bases and J dropped 2 bases, with 21 bases sitting between them. Per germline, CDR1 SGHTA and CDR2 FQGNSA. In DNA, the CDR3 is TGTGCCAGCAGCCCTCCCCCGGGGTCGTGGGTACAAGAGACCCAGTACTTC. It encodes CASSPPPGSWVQETQYF.

The chain is built from TRBV25-1 and TRBJ1-4; D call uncertain. CDR1 is MGHDK and CDR2 is SYGVNS in the germline V gene. Between the trimmed V and J ends, which lost 8 bases and 1 base, there was a span of 5 bases. There are 12 residues in the CDR3. This CDR3 is CASGETNEKLFF. CDR3 sequence (DNA): TGTGCCAGCGGGGAAACTAATGAAAAACTGTTTTTT.

Only a few counts were recorded for this clonotype. This chain joins TRBV12-3 or TRBV12-4 and TRBJ1-4, with a possible D match to TRBD1 (5 bases). Trimming cost V 6 bases and J 1 base, with 9 bases left between them. This CDR3 is built from 14 residues. In DNA, the CDR3 is TGTGCCAGCAGAACTGGGGGAACTAATGAAAAACTGTTTTTT. Translating it yields CASRTGGTNEKLFF.

The chain employs TRBV25-1 and TRBJ1-5, with a weak D call TRBD1 (5 bases). V shed 2 bases and J shed 0 bases, with 14 bases lying between them. Germline V gives CDR1 MGHDK, CDR2 SYGVNS. The CDR3 loop spans 17 amino acids. In DNA form, the CDR3 reads TGTGCCAGCAGTGAAGCCCGGGGGTTCTATAGCAATCAGCCCCAGCATTTT. Translation: CASSEARGFYSNQPQHF.

This clonotype was recorded many times. The chain is built from TRBV10-3 and TRBJ2-7; D gene uncertain. This CDR3 region has 13 residues. Trimming cost V 4 bases and J 5 bases, with 12 bases left between them. Germline V lookup: CDR1 ENHRY, CDR2 SYGVKD. The CDR3: CAISGSKVDEQYF. In DNA, the CDR3 is TGTGCCATCAGTGGGTCCAAAGTCGACGAGCAGTACTTC.

Only a few counts were recorded for this clonotype. The genes are TRBV5-4 and TRBJ2-3; D call uncertain. The germline CDR1 and CDR2 sequences are SGHNT and YYREEE (reference sequence). Trimming took 0 bases from V and 0 from J, leaving 8 bases between them. This CDR3 spans 15 amino acids. In nucleotides, the CDR3 is TGTGCCAGCAGCTTGGGTCTGGTTAGCACAGATACGCAGTATTTT. This gives the protein CASSLGLVSTDTQYF.